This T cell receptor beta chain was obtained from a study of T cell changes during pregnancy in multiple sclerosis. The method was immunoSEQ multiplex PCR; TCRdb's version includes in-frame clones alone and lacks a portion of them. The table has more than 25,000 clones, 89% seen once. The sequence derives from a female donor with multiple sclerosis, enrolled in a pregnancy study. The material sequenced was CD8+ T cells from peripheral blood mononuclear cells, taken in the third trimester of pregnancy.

This CDR3 reads CASSLDGASGRSLYNEQFF. For the CDR3, the DNA is TGCGCCAGCAGCTTGGATGGGGCTAGCGGGAGATCTCTCTACAATGAGCAGTTCTTC. The chain recombines TRBV5-1 with TRBJ2-1; 10 bases are shared with TRBD2. Per germline, CDR1 SGHRS and CDR2 YFSETQ. This CDR3 is 19 amino acids long. Trimming cost V 0 bases and J 3 bases; bases outside gene matches: 12.